Below are 23 T cell receptor beta chains sequenced from a single sample in a study of T cell responses to AZD1222 COVID-19 vaccine. Here immunoSEQ multiplex PCR was the method, and the copy in TCRdb shows in-frame clones only, minus some. This repertoire shows under 150,000 clones, over 90% found once; its top ten account for 3% to 4%. This specimen consisted of peripheral blood, obtained 28 days after the second AZD1222 dose. Every receptor here comes from an adult who received the AZD1222 COVID-19 vaccine.

The chain has TRBV11-3 and TRBJ2-2; D possibly corresponds to TRBD2 (6 bases). CDR3 length: 15 residues. The V gene lost 4 bases and the J gene lost 7 bases, with 16 bases spanning the gap. Germline V gene lookup returns CDR1 SGHNT and CDR2 YENEEA. The CDR3 protein is CASSSPRGIHGELFF. The CDR3 nucleotides are TGTGCCAGCAGCTCTCCACGCGGGATTCACGGGGAGCTGTTTTTT.

The rearrangement links TRBV2 to TRBJ1-5; the match to TRBD1 covers 7 bases. J gave up 0 bases and V 6 bases, and 5 bases lay outside the gene matches. Germline CDR1 SNHLY, CDR2 FYNNEI. The CDR3 is 15 amino acids. The CDR3, as DNA: TGTGCCAGCAGAAAACAGGGGATTAGCAATCAGCCCCAGCATTTT. Translating gives CASRKQGISNQPQHF.

CDR3: CATSTDPISGNTIYF. For the CDR3, the DNA is TGTGCCACCAGCACCGACCCGATTTCTGGAAACACCATATATTTT. This chain links TRBV15 with TRBJ1-3; D is unresolved. The length of the CDR3 is 15 residues. CDR1 LNHNV and CDR2 YYDKDF come from the germline V gene (reference sequence). Trimming cost V 4 bases and J 1 base, with 11 bases left between them.

This chain links TRBV4-1 with TRBJ2-1, with 10 bases matching TRBD2. This CDR3 spans 18 amino acids. The V gene end was trimmed by 3 bases and the J gene end by 3 bases; junction bases not matched to a gene: 11. Looked up from germline, CDR1 is MGHRA and CDR2 is YSYEKL. The CDR3 loop reads CASSQRPGLAENYNEQFF. CDR3 DNA sequence: TGCGCCAGCAGCCAGAGGCCCGGACTAGCGGAAAACTACAATGAGCAGTTCTTC.

The genes are TRBV27 and TRBJ2-5, with 11 positions matching TRBD2. The J segment lost 1 base and the V segment lost 3 bases, leaving 4 bases of the junction unmatched. The CDR3 loop spans 16 amino acids. CDR1 and CDR2 from the germline V gene are MNHEY and SMNVEV (reference sequence). The CDR3 nucleotides are TGTGCCAGCAGTTTGGGGACTAGCGGAATCCAAGAGACCCAGTACTTC. Its translation is CASSLGTSGIQETQYF.

The chain joins TRBV27 to TRBJ1-2; TRBD1 might be the D (5 bases). Trimming removed 4 bases from V and 5 bases from J, with 17 bases in between. This CDR3 comprises 15 residues. CDR1 and CDR2 from the germline V gene are MNHEY and SMNVEV (reference sequence). DNA for the CDR3: TGTGCCAGCAGTTCATCTTCAGGGATATCTTATGGCTACACCTTC. Residues: CASSSSSGISYGYTF.

This clone was recorded once. The rearrangement uses TRBV3-1 (or the pseudogene TRBV3-2) and TRBJ1-3, with D maybe TRBD1 (5 bases). Trimming pared 5 bases from V and 0 bases from J, leaving 11 bases between. Looked up from germline, CDR1 is LGHDT and CDR2 is YNNKEL (reference sequence). The CDR3 extends over 15 amino acids. CDR3: CASSWGESSGNTIYF. In DNA form, the CDR3 reads TGTGCCAGCAGCTGGGGGGAAAGCTCTGGAAACACCATATATTTT.

J is TRBJ2-1 and V is TRBV5-1, with D possibly matching TRBD2 (6 bases). Trimming left V 5 bases short and J 3 bases short, with 6 bases between. The CDR3 is 12 residues long. The germline V gene has CDR1 SGHRS and CDR2 YFSETQ. The CDR3 region has the DNA TGCGCCAGCAGGACTAGCTACAATGAGCAGTTCTTC. This codes for CASRTSYNEQFF.

The chain employs TRBV5-1 and TRBJ2-7; 11 bases agree with TRBD2. Germline lookup yields CDR1 SGHRS and CDR2 YFSETQ. CDR3 length equals 14 residues. V dropped 3 bases and J dropped 3; count of bases not matched to a gene: 2. The CDR3 DNA sequence: TGCGCCAGCAGCTCCGGGACTAGCGGCTACGAGCAGTACTTC. Protein product: CASSSGTSGYEQYF. The entire variable domain, with the rest obtained from reference TRBV5-1 and TRBJ2-7, is as follows: KAGVTQTPRYLIKTRGQQVTLSCSPISGHRSVSWYQQTPGQGLQFLFEYFSETQRNKGNFPGRFSGRQFSNSRSEMNVSTLELGDSALYLCASSSGTSGYEQYFGPGTRLTVT.

The chain combines TRBV5-8 with TRBJ2-1; weak D call: TRBD2 (5 bases). The germline gives CDR1 SGHTS, CDR2 YDEGEE. The CDR3 runs to 13 residues. Trimming took off 2 bases at V and 8 bases at J, with 11 bases between the two ends. CDR3 sequence reads: CASSLGWEYEQFF. In DNA, the CDR3 is TGTGCCAGCAGCTTAGGTTGGGAGTATGAGCAGTTCTTC.

The chain couples TRBV6-6 to TRBJ2-7, with D unclear. V was trimmed by 6 bases and J by 2 bases, leaving 11 bases between them. The CDR3 has 13 residues. The germline CDR1 and CDR2 sequences are MNHNY and SVGAGI (reference sequence). CDR3 nucleotides: TGTGCCAGCAGCAACTACGGGCCCTACGAGCAGTACTTC. Amino acid sequence: CASSNYGPYEQYF.

The rearrangement joins TRBV13 to TRBJ2-2; a weak D match, TRBD1 (6 bases). CDR1 PRHDT and CDR2 FYEKMQ come from the germline V gene (reference sequence). V was cut by 5 bases and J by 4 bases, with 8 bases left in between. The CDR3 consists of 13 residues. CDR3 DNA sequence: TGTGCCAGCAGCATGACAGGCACCGGGGAGCTGTTTTTT. It specifies CASSMTGTGELFF.

The chain combines TRBV7-2 with TRBJ2-5; no firm D call. CDR3 size: 13 residues. Trimming pared 5 bases from V and 4 bases from J, leaving 11 bases between. The germline V gene encodes CDR1 SGHTA and CDR2 FQGNSA. The DNA of the CDR3 is TGTGCCAGCAGCAGGAGACTTGCAGAGACCCAGTACTTC. It specifies CASSRRLAETQYF.

The V call is TRBV19, the J call TRBJ1-4; tentative D call: TRBD1 (5 bases). CDR1 is LNHDA, CDR2 SQIVND, per germline (reference sequence). The V gene lost 0 bases and the J gene lost 7 bases, with 9 bases spanning the gap. There are 14 residues in the CDR3. The CDR3 nucleotides are TGTGCCAGTAGTATAGATCGGGGGACTGAAAAACTGTTTTTT. Amino acids: CASSIDRGTEKLFF.

The chain's CDR3 is CASMSPNYGYTF. CDR3 in DNA: TGCGCCAGCATGAGTCCCAACTATGGCTACACCTTC. This rearrangement joins TRBV23-1 to TRBJ1-2, with unresolved D. TRBV23-1 is assigned to the ORF class and has an uncertain function. The CDR3 runs 12 residues. Trimming pared 7 bases from V and 2 bases from J, leaving 8 bases between.

This sequence joins TRBV10-2 and TRBJ2-5; 9 bases fit TRBD2. With 8 bases clipped from V and 1 base from J, the junction kept 5 bases outside the gene matches. The germline CDR1 and CDR2 sequences are WSHSY and SAAADI. CDR3 length equals 14 residues. CDR3 sequence (DNA): TGCGCCAGCCAGAGCGGGAGGCCCCAAGAGACCCAGTACTTC. The encoded protein is CASQSGRPQETQYF.

This clone was observed once. The genes are TRBV27 and TRBJ1-5; TRBD1 is a possible D gene (5 bases). Germline-derived CDR1 and CDR2 are MNHEY and SMNVEV (reference sequence). V was trimmed by 3 bases and J by 5 bases, leaving 8 bases between them. The length of the CDR3 is 13 residues. The CDR3 spells CASSFREDQPQHF. In nucleotides, the CDR3 is TGTGCCAGCAGTTTCAGGGAGGATCAGCCCCAGCATTTT.

V gene TRBV19 combines with J gene TRBJ1-5, with D uncertain. Germline V lookup: CDR1 LNHDA, CDR2 SQIVND (reference sequence). V gave up 2 bases and J gave up 6 bases, with 5 bases separating them. The length of the CDR3 is 12 residues. CDR3 sequence: CASSILGQPQHF. CDR3 bases: TGTGCCAGTAGTATATTAGGTCAGCCCCAGCATTTT.

The V gene is TRBV27, the J gene TRBJ1-2; 8 bases are shared with TRBD1. This CDR3 region has 17 residues. J gave up 4 bases and V 6 bases, and 16 bases lay outside the gene matches. Germline CDR1 is MNHEY and CDR2 is SMNVEV (reference sequence). This CDR3 is CASSQLSSGGGSYGYTF. Written as DNA, the CDR3 is TGTGCCAGCAGCCAGTTGTCTTCAGGGGGCGGAAGCTATGGCTACACCTTC.

This chain joins TRBV6-6 and TRBJ1-1; D perhaps matches TRBD1 (5 bases). The CDR3 runs to 14 residues. V was clipped by 0 bases and J by 7 bases, with 12 bases between them. Germline assignment: CDR1 MNHNY and CDR2 SVGAGI (reference sequence). The CDR3 DNA reads as TGTGCCAGCAGTTACTCGGGGGGGTTAAGTGAAGCTTTCTTT. Its protein product is CASSYSGGLSEAFF.

The rearrangement links TRBV2 to TRBJ1-6; maybe TRBD1 (5 bases). Germline-derived CDR1 and CDR2 are SNHLY and FYNNEI. V lost 2 bases to trimming and J lost 14 bases, with 7 bases between them. This CDR3 region has 11 residues. The CDR3 protein is CASSERGALHF. CDR3 in DNA: TGTGCCAGCAGTGAACGGGGGGCCCTCCACTTT.

V is TRBV7-2 and J is TRBJ2-7, with 7 bases matching TRBD1. The CDR3 runs to 14 residues. V lost 2 bases to trimming and J lost 1 base; unmatched junction nucleotides: 2. Germline CDR1 is SGHTA and CDR2 is FQGNSA. CDR3 in amino acids: CASSLRDRSYEQYF. The DNA for the CDR3 is TGTGCCAGCAGCTTAAGGGACAGATCCTACGAGCAGTACTTC.

The sample holds one count of this clone. The chain employs TRBV6-1 and TRBJ2-1; TRBD2 is a possible D gene (6 bases). V lost 7 bases and J 9 bases, leaving 10 bases between the germline ends. The CDR3 is 11 residues long. Germline-derived CDR1 and CDR2 are MNHNS and SASEGT. CDR3 loop: CASTMGGEQFF. CDR3 DNA: TGTGCCAGCACGATGGGGGGTGAGCAGTTCTTC.